Included here is one T cell receptor beta chain sequence, with context. Its antigen is still unknown. Other DNA sequences in this sample translate to the same CDR3. This table comes from immunoSEQ multiplex PCR, and its TCRdb copy is limited to in-frame clones, with some not included. The profile shows 1.6 million or so clones, roughly 97% of them singletons. This sample stems from a study of shared clonotypes between healthy human individuals. Overall study results and limits: It was observed that approximately 5% of naive CD4 clonotypes were shared across several donors. Among non-shared clonotypes, generation probabilities were lower than among those shared by all four donors.

The germline V gene has CDR1 SGHDT and CDR2 YYEEEE. The CDR3 is made up of 14 amino acids. V lost 0 bases, J lost 0 bases, and 6 bases lay in between. Material for sequencing was naive CD4+ T cells sorted from blood. The subset is: CD45RA+ positively selected. The TCR was taken from a man aged 30 to 39 in good health. This chain uses TRBV5-6 with TRBJ1-1; the D gene is possibly TRBD1 (5 bases). CDR3 in DNA: TGTGCCAGCAGCTTGGGACAGATGAACACTGAAGCTTTCTTT. Translated, it gives CASSLGQMNTEAFF.